This paragraph covers one T cell receptor (beta chain) sequence. These data are taken from a study of control samples from healthy donors and cancer patients. Sequencing was performed with immunoSEQ multiplex PCR; in TCRdb, only in-frame clones are kept and a portion is missing. This repertoire shows around 180,000 clones, roughly 92% found once; its top ten account for 1.3% to 1.5%. With 6 bases clipped from V and 5 bases from J, the junction kept 10 bases outside the gene matches. This CDR3 has 15 amino acids. The V gene's germline CDR1 is MDHEN and CDR2 SYDVKM. The sample comprised blood. This receptor was identified in a woman in her late teens or twenties in good health. The chain joins TRBV28 to TRBJ1-2; 9 nucleotides line up with TRBD1. This chain's CDR3 is CASRPQGTGKYGYTF. In DNA, the CDR3 is TGTGCCAGCAGACCACAGGGGACAGGGAAATATGGCTACACCTTC.